The present TCR beta chain was sequenced within a study of beta chain features in type 1 diabetes. The CDR3 totals 14 residues. Trimming took off 5 bases at V and 3 bases at J, with 14 bases between the two ends. CDR1 is SEHNR and CDR2 is FQNEAQ in the germline V gene (reference sequence). Points on this clone: The antigen is undetermined.

Findings and limits, study-wide: A moderate, significant TCRB CDR3 shortening appeared in type 1 diabetes across four CD4+ subsets.

Expressed TCRB transcripts got sequenced, as all isolated RNA was reverse transcribed. The protocol was immunoSEQ multiplex PCR, while the TCRdb copy is restricted to in-frame clones and leaves out a portion. The sample records 140,000 to 150,000 clones, 13% being singletons. J is TRBJ2-7 and V is TRBV7-9; tentatively, D is TRBD1 (7 bases). The sequenced material came from central memory CD4+ T cells from blood. The sequence was obtained from a man between 18 and 29 years old with type 1 diabetes. CDR3 sequence reads: CASSPRQGLYEQYF. CDR3 nucleotides: TGTGCCAGCAGCCCCCGACAGGGACTCTACGAGCAGTACTTC.